The rows below give T cell receptor beta chains drawn from one sample of a study of neoadjuvant anti-PD-1 for oral cavity cancer. Method: immunoSEQ multiplex PCR; TCRdb's copy keeps in-frame clones and lacks some. The sample contains approximately 13,000 clones, 71% of which appear only once. Sequencing was performed on PBMCs, taken after nivolumab (anti-PD-1) treatment. The receptor source for this set is a person between 40 and 80 years old with oral cavity squamous cell carcinoma. Each CDR3 is given with its conserved first and last residue. D genes are given only for firm matches. Clone sizes are given selectively: once, few, many, or a class where the clone is expanded.

>TRBJ1-5|TRBV6-6|NA|NA
CASSADGGNQPQHF
TGTGCCAGCAGCGCGGACGGAGGCAATCAGCCCCAGCATTTT
>TRBJ1-2|TRBV9|NA|TRBD1
CASSVGGGGGFGYTF
TGTGCCAGCAGCGTAGGAGGGGGCGGAGGGTTTGGCTACACCTTC
>TRBJ2-7|TRBV6-6|NA|TRBD1
CASSSNDRGGYEQYF
TGTGCCAGCAGTTCCAACGACAGGGGGGGGTACGAGCAGTACTTC
>TRBJ2-2|TRBV7-9|NA|NA
CASSPDTGELFF
TGTGCCAGCAGCCCAGACACCGGGGAGCTGTTTTTT
>TRBJ2-3|TRBV9|few|TRBD1
CASSSGQGRGTDTQYF
TGTGCCAGCAGCTCAGGACAGGGGAGAGGTACAGATACGCAGTATTTT
>TRBJ2-6|TRBV4-1|NA|TRBD2
CASSGGRAQISGANVLTF
TGCGCCAGCAGCGGGGGGAGGGCGCAGATTTCTGGGGCCAACGTCCTGACTTTC
>TRBJ2-5|TRBV7-8|NA|NA
CASSLVLAPETQYF
TGTGCCAGCAGCTTAGTACTAGCTCCCGAGACCCAGTACTTC
>TRBJ2-7|TRBV28|NA|TRBD1
CASSNQRTGVF
TGTGCCAGCAGTAACCAACGGACAGGGGTCTTC
>TRBJ2-7|TRBV2|NA|TRBD1
CASKRTGPLYEQYF
TGTGCCAGCAAGAGGACAGGACCTCTTTACGAGCAGTACTTC
>TRBJ1-5|TRBV30|NA|NA
CAWSGDRGDDQPQHF
TGTGCCTGGAGTGGTGACAGAGGGGACGATCAGCCCCAGCATTTT
>TRBJ2-3|TRBV7-9|NA|NA
CASSLAGRVDTQYF
TGTGCCAGCAGCTTAGCGGGTCGGGTAGATACGCAGTATTTT
>TRBJ2-3|TRBV6-1|NA|NA
CASRPRGTDTQYF
TGTGCCAGCAGGCCCAGAGGGACAGATACGCAGTATTTT
>TRBJ2-7|TRBV28|NA|NA
CASSLDRPYEQYF
TGTGCCAGCAGTTTGGACAGACCCTACGAGCAGTACTTC
>TRBJ2-1|TRBV11-2|few|NA
CASGSSYNEQFF
TGTGCCAGCGGGAGCTCCTACAATGAGCAGTTCTTC
>TRBJ1-1|TRBV6-1|NA|NA
CASSEVRGNTEAFF
TGTGCCAGCAGTGAGGTTAGGGGTAACACTGAAGCTTTCTTT
>TRBJ1-1|TRBV6-1|NA|TRBD1
CAGGITGGTEAFF
TGTGCCGGGGGAATTACAGGGGGCACTGAAGCTTTCTTT
>TRBJ1-2|TRBV6-5|NA|NA
CASTQGYGYTF
TGTGCCAGCACACAGGGCTATGGCTACACCTTC
>TRBJ2-3|TRBV4-1|NA|TRBD2
CASSQATSGTDTQYF
TGCGCCAGCAGCCAAGCGACTAGCGGCACAGATACGCAGTATTTT
>TRBJ2-3|TRBV15|NA|TRBD2
CATSRTSGWTDTQYF
TGTGCCACCAGTCGGACTAGCGGGTGGACAGATACGCAGTATTTT
>TRBJ2-1|TRBV5-1|NA|NA
CASSLPETSEQFF
TGCGCCAGCAGCTTGCCGGAGACTAGTGAGCAGTTCTTC
>TRBJ2-5|TRBV5-6|NA|NA
CASSLSQETQYF
TGTGCCAGCAGCTTGAGTCAAGAGACCCAGTACTTC
>TRBJ2-1|TRBV11-2|NA|NA
CASSLEAGDFNEQFF
TGTGCCAGCAGCTTAGAGGCCGGGGACTTCAATGAGCAGTTCTTC
>TRBJ1-2|TRBV20-1|NA|NA
CSAPLTDGYTF
TGCAGTGCTCCATTGACCGATGGCTACACCTTC
>TRBJ1-2|TRBV27|NA|NA
CASSSGSYYGYTF
TGTGCCAGCAGTTCCGGATCATACTATGGCTACACCTTC
>TRBJ2-1|TRBV9|NA|TRBD1
CASSVWDRGAGSRNEQFF
TGTGCCAGCAGCGTATGGGACAGGGGCGCAGGGAGCAGGAATGAGCAGTTCTTC
>TRBJ2-3|TRBV11-2|once|TRBD2
CASSLGGRGDTQYF
TGTGCCAGCAGCTTAGGCGGGAGGGGCGATACGCAGTATTTT
>TRBJ2-1|TRBV6-1|NA|NA
CASSEFYVEQFF
TGTGCCAGCAGTGAATTTTACGTTGAGCAGTTCTTC
>TRBJ2-7|TRBV9|NA|NA
CASSPTGIGHSEQYF
TGTGCCAGCAGCCCTACAGGGATAGGGCACTCCGAGCAGTACTTC
>TRBJ1-1|TRBV30|NA|NA
CAWSGPYTEAFF
TGTGCCTGGAGTGGGCCATACACTGAAGCTTTCTTT
>TRBJ2-3|TRBV25-1|NA|TRBD1
CASSEGDRGGSDTQYF
TGTGCCAGCAGTGAAGGGGACAGGGGTGGTTCAGATACGCAGTATTTT
>TRBJ1-2|TRBV30|few|NA
CAHWSGTYGYTF
TGTGCCCATTGGTCGGGGACCTATGGCTACACCTTC
>TRBJ2-3|TRBV5-1|NA|TRBD2
CASSRTSGSTDTQYF
TGCGCCAGCAGCAGGACTAGCGGGAGCACAGATACGCAGTATTTT
>TRBJ2-3|TRBV20-1|NA|NA
CSAGERDTQYF
TGCAGTGCTGGGGAAAGAGATACGCAGTATTTT
>TRBJ1-5|TRBV28|NA|NA
CASSWGTLNQPQHF
TGTGCCAGCAGCTGGGGGACACTTAATCAGCCCCAGCATTTT
>TRBJ2-7|TRBV27|NA|TRBD2
CASSLGGTSGRPPYEQYF
TGTGCCAGCAGTTTGGGGGGGACTAGCGGGAGGCCCCCCTACGAGCAGTACTTC
>TRBJ1-4|TRBV2|NA|NA
CASSVDSNANEKLFF
TGTGCCAGCAGCGTTGACAGCAACGCGAATGAAAAACTGTTTTTT
>TRBJ1-1|TRBV11-2|once|NA
CASSLGRATEAFF
TGTGCCAGCAGCTTAGGTCGAGCGACGGAAGCTTTCTTT
>TRBJ1-5|TRBV10-2|NA|NA
CASSDRSNQPQHF
TGCGCCAGCAGTGACCGTAGCAATCAGCCCCAGCATTTT
>TRBJ2-7|TRBV27|NA|TRBD2
CASSWATSGEAYEQYF
TGTGCCAGCAGTTGGGCGACTAGCGGGGAAGCCTACGAGCAGTACTTC
>TRBJ1-5|TRBV6-5|NA|NA
CASGVRGNQPQHF
TGTGCCAGCGGGGTTCGGGGGAATCAGCCCCAGCATTTT
>TRBJ2-3|TRBV5-1|NA|NA
CASSLEPGSDTQYF
TGCGCCAGCAGCTTGGAACCAGGGTCCGATACGCAGTATTTT
>TRBJ2-7|TRBV27|NA|NA
CASSPSDPDRLTYPRSYEQYF
TGTGCCAGCAGTCCCTCGGACCCAGACAGGCTAACCTATCCGCGCTCCTACGAGCAGTACTTC
>TRBJ1-2|TRBV19|NA|NA
CASSIFRRPIGGYTF
TGTGCCAGTAGTATCTTTAGGCGACCCATCGGGGGCTACACCTTC
>TRBJ2-5|TRBV5-6|NA|TRBD1
CASSGPRQGLGTQYF
TGTGCCAGCAGCGGACCTAGACAGGGCCTCGGGACCCAGTACTTC
>TRBJ2-3|TRBV19|NA|TRBD2
CASSIGNSGRGHTQYF
TGTGCCAGTAGTATCGGAAATAGCGGGAGGGGCCATACGCAGTATTTT